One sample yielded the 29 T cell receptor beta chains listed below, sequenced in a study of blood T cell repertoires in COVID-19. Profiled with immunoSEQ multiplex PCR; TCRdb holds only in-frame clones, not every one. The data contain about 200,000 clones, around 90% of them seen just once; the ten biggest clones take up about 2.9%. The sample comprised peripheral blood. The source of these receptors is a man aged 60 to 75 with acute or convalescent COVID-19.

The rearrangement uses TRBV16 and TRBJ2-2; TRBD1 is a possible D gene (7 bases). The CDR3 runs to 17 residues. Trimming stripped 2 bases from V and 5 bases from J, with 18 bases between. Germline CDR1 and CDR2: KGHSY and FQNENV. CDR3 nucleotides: TGTGCCAGCAGCCAAGCGGGACAGAGGGTTGTGACCGGGGAGCTGTTTTTT. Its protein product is CASSQAGQRVVTGELFF.

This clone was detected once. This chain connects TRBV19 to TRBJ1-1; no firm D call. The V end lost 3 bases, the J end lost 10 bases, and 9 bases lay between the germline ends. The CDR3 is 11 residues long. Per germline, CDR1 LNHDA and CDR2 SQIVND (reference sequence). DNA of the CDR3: TGTGCCAGTAGTATGTCGTCTGTAGCTTTCTTT. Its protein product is CASSMSSVAFF.

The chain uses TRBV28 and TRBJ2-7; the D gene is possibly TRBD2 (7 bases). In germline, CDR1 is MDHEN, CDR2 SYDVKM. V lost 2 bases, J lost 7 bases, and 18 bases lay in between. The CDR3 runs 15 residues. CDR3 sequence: CASSLAGAPQGEQYF. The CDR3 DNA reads TGTGCCAGCAGTTTAGCGGGGGCCCCCCAGGGAGAGCAGTACTTC. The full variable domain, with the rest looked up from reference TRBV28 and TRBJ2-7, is DVKVTQSSRYLVKRTGEKVFLECVQDMDHENMFWYRQDPGLGLRLIYFSYDVKMKEKGDIPEGYSVSREKKERFSLILESASTNQTSMYLCASSLAGAPQGEQYFGPGTRLTVT.

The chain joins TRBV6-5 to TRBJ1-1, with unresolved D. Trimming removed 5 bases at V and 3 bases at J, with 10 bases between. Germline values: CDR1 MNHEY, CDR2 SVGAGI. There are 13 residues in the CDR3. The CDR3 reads CASSPPHYTEAFF. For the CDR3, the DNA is TGTGCCAGCAGTCCCCCCCACTACACTGAAGCTTTCTTT.

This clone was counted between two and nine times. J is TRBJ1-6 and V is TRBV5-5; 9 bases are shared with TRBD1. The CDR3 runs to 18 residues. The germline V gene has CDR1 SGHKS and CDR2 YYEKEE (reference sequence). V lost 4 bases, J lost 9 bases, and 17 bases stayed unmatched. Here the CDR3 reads CASSPTYSRTGAFSPLHF. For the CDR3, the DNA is TGTGCCAGCAGCCCGACTTATTCCAGGACAGGGGCGTTTTCACCCCTCCACTTT.

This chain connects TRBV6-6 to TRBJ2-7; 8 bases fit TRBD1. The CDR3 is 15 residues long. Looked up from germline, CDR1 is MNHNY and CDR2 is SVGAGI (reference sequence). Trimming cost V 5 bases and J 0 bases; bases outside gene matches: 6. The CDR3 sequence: CASSPLRGPSYEQYF. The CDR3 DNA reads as TGTGCCAGCAGTCCTCTCAGGGGGCCCTCCTACGAGCAGTACTTC.

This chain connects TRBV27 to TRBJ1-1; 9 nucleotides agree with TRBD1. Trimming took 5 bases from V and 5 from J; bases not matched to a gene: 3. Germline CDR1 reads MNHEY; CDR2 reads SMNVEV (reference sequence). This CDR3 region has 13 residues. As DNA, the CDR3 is TGTGCCAGCAGTGAGACAGGGGGGACTGAAGCTTTCTTT. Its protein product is CASSETGGTEAFF.

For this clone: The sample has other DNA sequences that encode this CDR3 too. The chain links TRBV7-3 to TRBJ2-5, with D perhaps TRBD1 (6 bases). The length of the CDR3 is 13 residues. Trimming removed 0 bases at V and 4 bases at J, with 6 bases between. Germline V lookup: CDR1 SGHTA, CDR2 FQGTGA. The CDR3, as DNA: TGTGCCAGCAGCTTAACAGGGGGAGAGACCCAGTACTTC. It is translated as CASSLTGGETQYF.

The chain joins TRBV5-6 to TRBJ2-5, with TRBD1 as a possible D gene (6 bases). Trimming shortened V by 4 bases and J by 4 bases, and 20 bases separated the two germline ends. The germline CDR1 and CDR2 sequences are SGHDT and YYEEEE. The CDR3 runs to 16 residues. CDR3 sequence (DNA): TGTGCCAGCAGCGCCCCTGGACAGTGGTGGGGAGAGACCCAGTACTTC. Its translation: CASSAPGQWWGETQYF.

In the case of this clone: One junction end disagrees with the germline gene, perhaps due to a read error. CDR3 in DNA: TGTGCCACCAGCAGAGATCGGGGGACAGGGGCAATCTTC. It encodes CATSRDRGTGAIF. The chain employs TRBV15 and TRBJ1-2, with TRBD1 matching 10 bases. CDR3 length equals 13 residues. Germline V gene sequence: CDR1 LNHNV, CDR2 YYDKDF (reference sequence).

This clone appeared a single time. The CDR3 spells CASSRTGDYGYTF. Here the CDR3 DNA reads TGTGCCAGCAGCCGTACAGGGGACTATGGCTACACCTTC. V gene TRBV12-3 or TRBV12-4 combines with J gene TRBJ1-2, with 7 positions matching TRBD1. The CDR3 has 13 residues. With 6 bases clipped from V and 3 bases from J, the junction kept 4 bases outside the gene matches.

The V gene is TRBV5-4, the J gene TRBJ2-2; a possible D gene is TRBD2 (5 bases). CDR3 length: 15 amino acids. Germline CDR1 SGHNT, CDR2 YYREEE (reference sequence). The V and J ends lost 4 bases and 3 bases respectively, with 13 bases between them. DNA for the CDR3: TGTGCCAGCAGCCTAACTAGTTACGACACCGGGGAGCTGTTTTTT. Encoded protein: CASSLTSYDTGELFF.

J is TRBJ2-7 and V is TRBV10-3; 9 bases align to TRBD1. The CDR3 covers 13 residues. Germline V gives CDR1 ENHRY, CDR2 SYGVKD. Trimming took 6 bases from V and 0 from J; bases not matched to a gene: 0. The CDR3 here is CAIRTGGSYEQYF. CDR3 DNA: TGTGCCATCAGGACAGGGGGCTCCTACGAGCAGTACTTC.

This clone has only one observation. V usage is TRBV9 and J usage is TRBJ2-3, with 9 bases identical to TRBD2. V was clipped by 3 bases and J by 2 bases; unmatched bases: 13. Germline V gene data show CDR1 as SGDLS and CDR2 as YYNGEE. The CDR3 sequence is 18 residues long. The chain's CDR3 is CASSGTLAGPYSTDTQYF. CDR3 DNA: TGTGCCAGCAGCGGAACGCTAGCGGGGCCCTATTCCACAGATACGCAGTATTTT.

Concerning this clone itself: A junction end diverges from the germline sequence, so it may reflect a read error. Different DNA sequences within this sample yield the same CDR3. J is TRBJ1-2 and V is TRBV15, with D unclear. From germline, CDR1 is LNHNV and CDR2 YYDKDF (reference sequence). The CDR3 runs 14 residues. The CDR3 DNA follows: TGTGCCACCAGTAGAGATGGACCGGGAGATGGCTACACCTTC. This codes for CATSRDGPGDGYTF.

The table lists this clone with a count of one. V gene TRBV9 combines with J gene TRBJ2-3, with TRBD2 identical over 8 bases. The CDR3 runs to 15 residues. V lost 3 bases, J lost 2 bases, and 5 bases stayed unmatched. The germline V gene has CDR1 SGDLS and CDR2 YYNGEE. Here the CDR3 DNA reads TGTGCCAGCAGCGCGCGGGGGGACGACACAGATACGCAGTATTTT. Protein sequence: CASSARGDDTDTQYF.

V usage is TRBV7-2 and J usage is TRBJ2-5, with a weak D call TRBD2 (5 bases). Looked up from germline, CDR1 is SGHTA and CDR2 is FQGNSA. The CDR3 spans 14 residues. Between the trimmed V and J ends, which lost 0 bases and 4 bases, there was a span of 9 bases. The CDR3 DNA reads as TGTGCCAGCAGCTTAGCGGTTGCGGGAGAGACCCAGTACTTC. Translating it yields CASSLAVAGETQYF.

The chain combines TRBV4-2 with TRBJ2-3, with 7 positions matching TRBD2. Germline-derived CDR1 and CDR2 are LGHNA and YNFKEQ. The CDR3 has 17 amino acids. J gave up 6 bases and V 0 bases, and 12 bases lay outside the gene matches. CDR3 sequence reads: CASSQERLALLGDTQYF. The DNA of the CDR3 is TGTGCCAGCAGCCAAGAACGACTAGCACTCCTAGGGGATACGCAGTATTTT.

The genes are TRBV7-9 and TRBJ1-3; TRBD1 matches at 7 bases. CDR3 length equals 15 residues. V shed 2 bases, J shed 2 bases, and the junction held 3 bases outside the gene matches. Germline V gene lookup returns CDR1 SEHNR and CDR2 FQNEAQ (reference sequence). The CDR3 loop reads CASSLRTGPGNTIYF. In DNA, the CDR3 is TGTGCCAGCAGCTTAAGGACAGGCCCTGGAAACACCATATATTTT.

The DNA of the CDR3 is TGTGCCAGCAGCCAGATGACAGGGTCAGGGGGCACTGAAGCTTTCTTT. Translation gives CASSQMTGSGGTEAFF. This chain connects TRBV7-2 to TRBJ1-1; 7 nucleotides agree with TRBD1. This CDR3 contains 16 residues. Germline V CDR1 and CDR2: SGHTA, FQGNSA. V dropped 5 bases and J dropped 4; count of bases not matched to a gene: 13.

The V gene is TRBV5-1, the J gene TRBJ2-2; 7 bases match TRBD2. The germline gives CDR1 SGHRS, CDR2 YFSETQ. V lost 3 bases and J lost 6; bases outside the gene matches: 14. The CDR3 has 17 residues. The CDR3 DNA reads TGCGCCAGCAGCTCATTATGGGAGGGGAGAGGCGCCGGGGAGCTGTTTTTT. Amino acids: CASSSLWEGRGAGELFF.

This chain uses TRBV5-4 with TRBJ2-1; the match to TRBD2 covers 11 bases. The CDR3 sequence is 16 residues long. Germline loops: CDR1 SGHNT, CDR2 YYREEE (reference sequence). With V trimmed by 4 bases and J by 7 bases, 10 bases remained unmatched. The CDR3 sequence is CASSPALAGGGNEQFF. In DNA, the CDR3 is TGTGCCAGCAGCCCGGCCCTAGCGGGGGGTGGGAATGAGCAGTTCTTC.

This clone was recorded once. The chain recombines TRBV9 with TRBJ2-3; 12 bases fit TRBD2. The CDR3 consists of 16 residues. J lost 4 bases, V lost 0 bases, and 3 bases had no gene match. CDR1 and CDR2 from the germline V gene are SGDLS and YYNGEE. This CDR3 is CASSVGLAGAADTQYF. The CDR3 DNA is TGTGCCAGCAGCGTAGGACTAGCGGGGGCCGCAGATACGCAGTATTTT.

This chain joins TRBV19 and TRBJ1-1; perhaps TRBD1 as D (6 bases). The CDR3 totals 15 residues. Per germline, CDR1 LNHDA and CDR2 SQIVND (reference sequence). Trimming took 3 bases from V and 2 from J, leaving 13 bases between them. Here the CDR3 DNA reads TGTGCCAGTAGTATTGGTGGGACACCTAACACTGAAGCTTTCTTT. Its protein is CASSIGGTPNTEAFF.

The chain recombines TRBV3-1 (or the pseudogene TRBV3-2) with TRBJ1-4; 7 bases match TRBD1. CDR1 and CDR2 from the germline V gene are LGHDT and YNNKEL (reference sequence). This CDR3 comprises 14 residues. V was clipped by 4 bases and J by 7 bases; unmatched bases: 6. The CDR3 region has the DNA TGTGCCAGCAGCCGAGGGGGCGTTTTTGAAAAACTGTTTTTT. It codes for CASSRGGVFEKLFF.

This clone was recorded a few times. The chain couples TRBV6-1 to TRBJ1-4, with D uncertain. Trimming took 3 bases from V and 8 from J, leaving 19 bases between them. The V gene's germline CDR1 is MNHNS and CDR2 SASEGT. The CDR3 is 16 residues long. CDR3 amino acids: CASSEREGPRREKLFF. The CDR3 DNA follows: TGTGCCAGCAGTGAGCGGGAGGGCCCCAGAAGGGAAAAACTGTTTTTT.

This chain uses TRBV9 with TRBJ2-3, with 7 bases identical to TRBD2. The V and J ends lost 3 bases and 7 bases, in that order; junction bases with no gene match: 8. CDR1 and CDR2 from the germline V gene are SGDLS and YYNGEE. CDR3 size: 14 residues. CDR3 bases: TGTGCCAGCAGCGACCGGACTAGTATTAATACGCAGTATTTT. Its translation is CASSDRTSINTQYF.

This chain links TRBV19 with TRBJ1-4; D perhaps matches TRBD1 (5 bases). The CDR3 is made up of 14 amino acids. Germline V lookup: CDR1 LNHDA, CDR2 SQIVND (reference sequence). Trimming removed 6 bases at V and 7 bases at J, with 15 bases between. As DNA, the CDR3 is TGTGCCAGTAGAAGGGAATCGGGGGGTGAAAAACTGTTTTTT. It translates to CASRRESGGEKLFF. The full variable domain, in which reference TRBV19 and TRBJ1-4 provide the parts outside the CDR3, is DGGITQSPKYLFRKEGQNVTLSCEQNLNHDAMYWYRQDPGQGLRLIYYSQIVNDFQKGDIAEGYSVSREKKESFPLTVTSAQKNPTAFYLCASRRESGGEKLFFGSGTQLSVL.

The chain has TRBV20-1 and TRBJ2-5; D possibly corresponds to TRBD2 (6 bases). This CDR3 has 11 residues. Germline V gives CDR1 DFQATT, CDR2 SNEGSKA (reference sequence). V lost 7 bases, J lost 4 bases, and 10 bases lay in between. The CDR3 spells CSGRVIETQYF. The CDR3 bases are TGCAGTGGGAGGGTAATAGAGACCCAGTACTTC.